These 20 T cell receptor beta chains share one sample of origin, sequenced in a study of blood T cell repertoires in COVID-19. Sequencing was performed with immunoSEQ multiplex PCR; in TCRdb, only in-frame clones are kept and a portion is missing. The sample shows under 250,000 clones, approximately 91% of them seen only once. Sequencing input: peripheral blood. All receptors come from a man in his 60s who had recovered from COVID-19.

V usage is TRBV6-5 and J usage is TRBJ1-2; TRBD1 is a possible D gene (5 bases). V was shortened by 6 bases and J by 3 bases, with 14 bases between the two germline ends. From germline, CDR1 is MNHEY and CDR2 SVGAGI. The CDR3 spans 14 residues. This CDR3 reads CASRRSGTHYGYTF. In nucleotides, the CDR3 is TGTGCCAGCAGGCGAAGCGGGACCCACTATGGCTACACCTTC.

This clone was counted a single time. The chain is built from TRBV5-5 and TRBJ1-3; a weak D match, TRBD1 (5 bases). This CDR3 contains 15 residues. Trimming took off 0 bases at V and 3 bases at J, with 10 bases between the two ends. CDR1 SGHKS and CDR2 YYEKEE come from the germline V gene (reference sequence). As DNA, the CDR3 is TGTGCCAGCAGCTTGGATCCGGGGGTTGGAAACACCATATATTTT. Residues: CASSLDPGVGNTIYF. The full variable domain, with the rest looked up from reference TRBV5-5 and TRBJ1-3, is DAGVTQSPTHLIKTRGQQVTLRCSPISGHKSVSWYQQVLGQGPQFIFQYYEKEERGRGNFPDRFSARQFPNYSSELNVNALLLGDSALYLCASSLDPGVGNTIYFGEGSWLTVV.

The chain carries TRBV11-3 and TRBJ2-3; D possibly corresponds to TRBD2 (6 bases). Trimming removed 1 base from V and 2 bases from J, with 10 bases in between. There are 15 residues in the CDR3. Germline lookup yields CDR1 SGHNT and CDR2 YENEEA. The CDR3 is CASSLGRGYTDTQYF. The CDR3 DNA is TGTGCCAGCAGCTTAGGGCGGGGTTACACAGATACGCAGTATTTT. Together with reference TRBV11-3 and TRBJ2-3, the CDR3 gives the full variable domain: EAGVVQSPRYKIIEKKQPVAFWCNPISGHNTLYWYLQNLGQGPELLIRYENEEAVDDSQLPKDRFSAERLKGVDSTLKIQPAELGDSAVYLCASSLGRGYTDTQYFGPGTRLTVL.

This CDR3 reads CAISESAGSRIPYEQYF. The CDR3, as DNA: TGTGCCATCAGTGAGTCGGCGGGTTCCAGAATCCCCTACGAGCAGTACTTC. This sequence joins TRBV10-3 and TRBJ2-7, with a weak D call TRBD2 (5 bases). This CDR3 region has 17 residues. V was shortened by 0 bases and J by 2 bases, with 17 bases between the two germline ends. From germline, CDR1 is ENHRY and CDR2 SYGVKD.

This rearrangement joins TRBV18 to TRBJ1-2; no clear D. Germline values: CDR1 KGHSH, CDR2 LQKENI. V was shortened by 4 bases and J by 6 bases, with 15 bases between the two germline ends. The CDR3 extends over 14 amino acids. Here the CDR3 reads CASSLGLPGDGYTF. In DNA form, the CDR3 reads TGTGCCAGCTCACTAGGCCTTCCGGGAGATGGCTACACCTTC.

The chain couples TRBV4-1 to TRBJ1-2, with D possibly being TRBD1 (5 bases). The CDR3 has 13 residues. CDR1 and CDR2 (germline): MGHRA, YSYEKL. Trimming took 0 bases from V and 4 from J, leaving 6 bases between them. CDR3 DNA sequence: TGCGCCAGCAGCCAAGAGGGGGGCTATGGCTACACCTTC. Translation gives CASSQEGGYGYTF.

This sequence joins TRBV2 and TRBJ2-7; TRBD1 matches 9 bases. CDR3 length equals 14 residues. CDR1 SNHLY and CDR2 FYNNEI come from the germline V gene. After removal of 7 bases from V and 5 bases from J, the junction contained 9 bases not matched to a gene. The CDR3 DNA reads TGTGCCAGCAAGCAGGACAGGGGTCTGGACGAGCAGTACTTC. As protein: CASKQDRGLDEQYF.

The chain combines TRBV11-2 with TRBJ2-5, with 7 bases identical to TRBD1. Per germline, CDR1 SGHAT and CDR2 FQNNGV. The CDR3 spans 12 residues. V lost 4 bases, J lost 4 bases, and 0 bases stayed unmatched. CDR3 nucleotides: TGTGCCAGCAGCTCAGGGGGAGAGACCCAGTACTTC. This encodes CASSSGGETQYF.

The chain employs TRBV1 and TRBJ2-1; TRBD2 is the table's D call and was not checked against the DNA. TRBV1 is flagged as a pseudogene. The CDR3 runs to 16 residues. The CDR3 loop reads CTSSQVPRGSYNEQFF. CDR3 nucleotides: TGCACCAGCAGCCAAGTCCCACGCGGTTCCTACAATGAGCAGTTCTTC.

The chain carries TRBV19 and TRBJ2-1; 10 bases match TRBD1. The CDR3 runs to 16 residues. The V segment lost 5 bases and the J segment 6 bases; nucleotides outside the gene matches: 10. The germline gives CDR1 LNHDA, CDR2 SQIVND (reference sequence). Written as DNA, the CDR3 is TGTGCCAGTAGTGCCCCCTGGACAGGGGGGGGCAATGAGCAGTTCTTC. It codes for CASSAPWTGGGNEQFF.

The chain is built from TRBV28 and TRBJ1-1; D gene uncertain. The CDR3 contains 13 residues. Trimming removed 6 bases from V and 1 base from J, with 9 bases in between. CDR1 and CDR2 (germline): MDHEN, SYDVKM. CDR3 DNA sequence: TGTGCCAGCAGGAGCAGGCAGAACACTGAAGCTTTCTTT. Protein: CASRSRQNTEAFF.

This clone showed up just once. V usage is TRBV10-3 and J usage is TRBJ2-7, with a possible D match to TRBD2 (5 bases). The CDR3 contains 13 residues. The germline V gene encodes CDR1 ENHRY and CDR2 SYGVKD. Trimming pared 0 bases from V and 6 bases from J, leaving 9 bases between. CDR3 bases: TGTGCCATCAGTGAGTCGGGTGCGGGCGAGCAGTACTTC. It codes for CAISESGAGEQYF.

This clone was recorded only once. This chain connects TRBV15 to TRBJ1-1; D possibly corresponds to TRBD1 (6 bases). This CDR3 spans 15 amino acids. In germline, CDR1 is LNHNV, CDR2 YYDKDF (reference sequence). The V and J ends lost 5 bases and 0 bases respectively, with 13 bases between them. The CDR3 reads CATSGTPTLNTEAFF. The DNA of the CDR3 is TGTGCCACCAGCGGGACACCGACTTTGAACACTGAAGCTTTCTTT.

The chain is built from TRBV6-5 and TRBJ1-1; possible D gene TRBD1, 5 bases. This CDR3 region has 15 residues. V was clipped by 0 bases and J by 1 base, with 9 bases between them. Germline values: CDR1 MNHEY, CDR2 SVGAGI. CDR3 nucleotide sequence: TGTGCCAGCAGTTACTCGCCAGGGTCGAACACTGAAGCTTTCTTT. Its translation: CASSYSPGSNTEAFF.

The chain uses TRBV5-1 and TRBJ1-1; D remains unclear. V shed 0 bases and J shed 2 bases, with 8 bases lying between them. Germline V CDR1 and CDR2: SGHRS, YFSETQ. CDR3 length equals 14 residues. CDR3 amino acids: CASSLDPVNTEAFF. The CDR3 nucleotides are TGCGCCAGCAGCTTGGATCCAGTTAACACTGAAGCTTTCTTT.

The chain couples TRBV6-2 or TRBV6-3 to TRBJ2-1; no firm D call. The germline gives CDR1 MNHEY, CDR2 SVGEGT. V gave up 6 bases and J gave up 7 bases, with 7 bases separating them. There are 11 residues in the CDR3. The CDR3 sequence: CASSPANEQFF. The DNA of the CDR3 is TGTGCCAGCAGCCCCGCGAATGAGCAGTTCTTC.

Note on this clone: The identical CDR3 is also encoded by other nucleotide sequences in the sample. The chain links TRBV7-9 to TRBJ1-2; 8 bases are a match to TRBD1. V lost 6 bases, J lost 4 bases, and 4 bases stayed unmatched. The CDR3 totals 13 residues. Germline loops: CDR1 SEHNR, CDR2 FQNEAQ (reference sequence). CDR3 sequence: CASSPGQGYGYTF. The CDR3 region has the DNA TGTGCCAGCAGTCCCGGACAGGGCTATGGCTACACCTTC. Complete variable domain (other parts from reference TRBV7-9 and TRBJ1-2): DTGVSQNPRHKITKRGQNVTFRCDPISEHNRLYWYRQTLGQGPEFLTYFQNEAQLEKSRLLSDRFSAERPKGSFSTLEIQRTEQGDSAMYLCASSPGQGYGYTFGSGTRLTVV.

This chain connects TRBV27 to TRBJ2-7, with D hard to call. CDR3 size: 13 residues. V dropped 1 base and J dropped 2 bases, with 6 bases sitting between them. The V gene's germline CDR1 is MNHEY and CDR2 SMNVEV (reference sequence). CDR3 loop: CASSLYRTYEQYF. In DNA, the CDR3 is TGTGCCAGCAGTTTATACAGAACCTACGAGCAGTACTTC.

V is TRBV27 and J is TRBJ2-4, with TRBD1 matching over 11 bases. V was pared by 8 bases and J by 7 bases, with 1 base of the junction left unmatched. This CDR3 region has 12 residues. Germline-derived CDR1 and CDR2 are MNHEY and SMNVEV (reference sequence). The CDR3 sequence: CASGTGGNIQYF. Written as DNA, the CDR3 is TGTGCCAGCGGGACAGGGGGTAACATTCAGTACTTC.

CDR3 sequence: CATSGLERLYEQYF. The CDR3 region has the DNA TGTGCCACCAGTGGCTTAGAGAGGCTTTACGAGCAGTACTTC. The chain employs TRBV24-1 and TRBJ2-7; D call uncertain. Germline CDR1 reads KGHDR; CDR2 reads SFDVKD. The CDR3 is made up of 14 amino acids. Trimming removed 5 bases at V and 4 bases at J, with 14 bases between.